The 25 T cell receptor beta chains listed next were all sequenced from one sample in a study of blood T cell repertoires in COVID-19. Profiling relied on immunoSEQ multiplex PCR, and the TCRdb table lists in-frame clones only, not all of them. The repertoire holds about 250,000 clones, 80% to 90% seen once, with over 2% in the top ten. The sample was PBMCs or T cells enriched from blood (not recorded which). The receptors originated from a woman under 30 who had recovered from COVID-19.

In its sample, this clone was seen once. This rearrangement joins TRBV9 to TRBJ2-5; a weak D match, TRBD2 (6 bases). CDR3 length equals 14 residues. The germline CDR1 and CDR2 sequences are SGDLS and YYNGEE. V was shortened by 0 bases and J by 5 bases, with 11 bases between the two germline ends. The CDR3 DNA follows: TGTGCCAGCAGCGTAGGCGGGGTTAGGGAGACCCAGTACTTC. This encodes CASSVGGVRETQYF.

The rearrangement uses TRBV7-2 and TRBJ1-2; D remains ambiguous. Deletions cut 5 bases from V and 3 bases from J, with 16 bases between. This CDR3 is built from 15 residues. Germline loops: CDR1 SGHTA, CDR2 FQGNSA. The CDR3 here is CASSPDLRRDYGYTF. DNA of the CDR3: TGTGCCAGCAGCCCCGACTTACGTCGGGACTATGGCTACACCTTC. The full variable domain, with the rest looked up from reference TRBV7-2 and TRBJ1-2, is GAGVSQSPSNKVTEKGKDVELRCDPISGHTALYWYRQSLGQGLEFLIYFQGNSAPDKSGLPSDRFSAERTGGSVSTLTIQRTQQEDSAVYLCASSPDLRRDYGYTFGSGTRLTVV.

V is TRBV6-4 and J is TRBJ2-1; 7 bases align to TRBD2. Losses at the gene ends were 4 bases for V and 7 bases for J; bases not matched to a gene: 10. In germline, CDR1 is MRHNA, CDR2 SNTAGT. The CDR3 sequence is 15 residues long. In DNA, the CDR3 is TGTGCCAGCAGTGTAACGGGGGGATTTTCGAATGAGCAGTTCTTC. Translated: CASSVTGGFSNEQFF.

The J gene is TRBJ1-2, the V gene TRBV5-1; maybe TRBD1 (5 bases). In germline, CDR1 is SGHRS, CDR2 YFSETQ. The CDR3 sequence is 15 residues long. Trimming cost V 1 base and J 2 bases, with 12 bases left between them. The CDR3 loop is CASSLRDSLNYGYTF. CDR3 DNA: TGCGCCAGCAGCTTGAGGGACTCCCTCAACTATGGCTACACCTTC.

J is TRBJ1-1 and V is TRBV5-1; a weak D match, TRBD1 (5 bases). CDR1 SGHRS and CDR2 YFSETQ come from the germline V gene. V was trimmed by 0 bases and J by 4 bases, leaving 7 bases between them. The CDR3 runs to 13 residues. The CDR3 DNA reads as TGCGCCAGCAGCTTGGCAGGGCCCACTGAAGCTTTCTTT. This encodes CASSLAGPTEAFF.

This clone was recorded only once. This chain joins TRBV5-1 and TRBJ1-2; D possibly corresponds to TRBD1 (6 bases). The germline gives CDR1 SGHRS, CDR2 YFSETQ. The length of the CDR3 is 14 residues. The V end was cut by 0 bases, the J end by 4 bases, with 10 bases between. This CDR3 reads CASSLETGVYGYTF. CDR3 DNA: TGCGCCAGCAGCTTGGAGACAGGAGTCTATGGCTACACCTTC.

The DNA for the CDR3 is TGTGCCAGCAGGCGGTCCGCCGATTCACCCCTCCACTTT. Protein: CASRRSADSPLHF. The V call is TRBV6-4, the J call TRBJ1-6, with D unresolved. Trimming left V 6 bases short and J 8 bases short, with 11 bases between. Germline lookup yields CDR1 MRHNA and CDR2 SNTAGT. This CDR3 has 13 residues.

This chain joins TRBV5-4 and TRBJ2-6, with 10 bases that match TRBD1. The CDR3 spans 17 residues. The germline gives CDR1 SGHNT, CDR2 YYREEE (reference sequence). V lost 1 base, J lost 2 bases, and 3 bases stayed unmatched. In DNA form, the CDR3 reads TGTGCCAGCAGCTTGCAGGACAGGGGGACTGGGGCCAACGTCCTGACTTTC. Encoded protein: CASSLQDRGTGANVLTF. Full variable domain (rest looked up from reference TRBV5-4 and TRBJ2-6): ETGVTQSPTHLIKTRGQQVTLRCSSQSGHNTVSWYQQALGQGPQFIFQYYREEENGRGNFPPRFSGLQFPNYSSELNVNALELDDSALYLCASSLQDRGTGANVLTFGAGSRLTVL.

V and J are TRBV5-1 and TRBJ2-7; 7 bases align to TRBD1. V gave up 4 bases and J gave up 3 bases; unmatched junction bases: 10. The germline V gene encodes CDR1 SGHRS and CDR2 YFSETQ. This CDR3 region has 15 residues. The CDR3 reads CASSRTGQNIYEQYF. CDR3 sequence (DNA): TGCGCCAGCAGCCGTACGGGACAGAACATCTACGAGCAGTACTTC.

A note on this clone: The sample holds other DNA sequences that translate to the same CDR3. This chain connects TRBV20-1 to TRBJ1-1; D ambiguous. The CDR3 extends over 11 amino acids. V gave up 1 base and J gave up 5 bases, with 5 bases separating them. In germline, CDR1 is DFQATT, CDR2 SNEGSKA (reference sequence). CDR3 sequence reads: CSARGGTEAFF. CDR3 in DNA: TGCAGTGCTAGAGGCGGGACTGAAGCTTTCTTT.

As DNA, the CDR3 is TGTGCCAGCAGTCCTGGAGGGCGTGGAAACACCATATATTTT. Protein: CASSPGGRGNTIYF. The gene calls are TRBV28 and TRBJ1-3; no firm D call. Germline lookup yields CDR1 MDHEN and CDR2 SYDVKM. CDR3 length equals 14 residues. Trimming left V 5 bases short and J 3 bases short, with 11 bases between.

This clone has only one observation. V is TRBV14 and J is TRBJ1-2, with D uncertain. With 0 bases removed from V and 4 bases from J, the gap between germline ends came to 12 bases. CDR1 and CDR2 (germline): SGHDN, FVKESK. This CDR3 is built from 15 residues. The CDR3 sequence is CASSQDPPDLYGYTF. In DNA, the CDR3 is TGTGCCAGCAGCCAAGACCCGCCAGATCTCTATGGCTACACCTTC.

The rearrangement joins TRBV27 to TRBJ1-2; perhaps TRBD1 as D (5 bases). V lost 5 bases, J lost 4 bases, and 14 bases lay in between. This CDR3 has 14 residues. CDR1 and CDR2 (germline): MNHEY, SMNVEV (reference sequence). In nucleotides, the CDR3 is TGTGCCAGCAGTCCCGCGGCAGGGCGCTATGGCTACACCTTC. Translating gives CASSPAAGRYGYTF.

Here the CDR3 DNA reads TGTGCCAGCAATCTGCACAGGGGGTATGGCTACACCTTC. Its translation: CASNLHRGYGYTF. The chain uses TRBV12-3 or TRBV12-4 and TRBJ1-2, with 8 bases fitting TRBD1. V lost 7 bases to trimming and J lost 5 bases; unmatched junction nucleotides: 6. The CDR3 is 13 amino acids.

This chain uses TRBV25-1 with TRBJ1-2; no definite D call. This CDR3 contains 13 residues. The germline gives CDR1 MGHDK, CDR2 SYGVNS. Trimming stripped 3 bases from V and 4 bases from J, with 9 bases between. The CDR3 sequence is CASSDAGRYGYTF. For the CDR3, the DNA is TGTGCCAGCAGTGATGCAGGCCGCTATGGCTACACCTTC.

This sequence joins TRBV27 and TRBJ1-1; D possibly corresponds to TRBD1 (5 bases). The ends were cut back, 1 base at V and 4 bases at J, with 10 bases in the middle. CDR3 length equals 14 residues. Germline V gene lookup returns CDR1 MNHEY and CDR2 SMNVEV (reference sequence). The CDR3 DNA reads TGTGCCAGCAGTTTATGGCAGGGAGGCACTGAAGCTTTCTTT. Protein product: CASSLWQGGTEAFF.

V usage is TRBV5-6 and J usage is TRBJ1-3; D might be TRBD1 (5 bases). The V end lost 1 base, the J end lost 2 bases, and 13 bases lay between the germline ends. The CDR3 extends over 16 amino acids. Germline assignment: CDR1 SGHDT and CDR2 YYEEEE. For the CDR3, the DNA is TGTGCCAGCAGCTTGTTTGGGACTCACCCTGGAAACACCATATATTTT. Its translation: CASSLFGTHPGNTIYF.

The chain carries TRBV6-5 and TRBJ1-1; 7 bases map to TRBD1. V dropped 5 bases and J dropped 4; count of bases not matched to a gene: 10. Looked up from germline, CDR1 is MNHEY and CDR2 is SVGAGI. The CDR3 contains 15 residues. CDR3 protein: CASSPTGVLGTEAFF. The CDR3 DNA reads TGTGCCAGCAGTCCCACAGGGGTATTGGGCACTGAAGCTTTCTTT.

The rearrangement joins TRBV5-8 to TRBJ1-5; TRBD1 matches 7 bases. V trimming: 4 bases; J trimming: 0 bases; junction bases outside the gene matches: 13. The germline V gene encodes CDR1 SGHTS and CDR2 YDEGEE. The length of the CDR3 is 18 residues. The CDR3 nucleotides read TGTGCCAGCAGCCACCCCCGCGGACAGGCATATAGCAATCAGCCCCAGCATTTT. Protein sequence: CASSHPRGQAYSNQPQHF.

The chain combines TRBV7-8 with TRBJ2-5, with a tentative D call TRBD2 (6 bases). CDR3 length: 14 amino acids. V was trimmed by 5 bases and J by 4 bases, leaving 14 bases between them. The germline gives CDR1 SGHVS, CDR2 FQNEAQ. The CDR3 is CASSRGIPGETQYF. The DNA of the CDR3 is TGTGCCAGCAGCCGCGGGATACCAGGAGAGACCCAGTACTTC.

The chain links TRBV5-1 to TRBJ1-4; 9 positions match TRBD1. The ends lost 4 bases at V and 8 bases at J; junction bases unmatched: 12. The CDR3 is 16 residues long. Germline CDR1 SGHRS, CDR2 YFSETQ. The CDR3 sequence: CASSRASGTGQEKLFF. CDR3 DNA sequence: TGCGCCAGCAGCCGAGCCTCCGGGACAGGGCAGGAAAAACTGTTTTTT.

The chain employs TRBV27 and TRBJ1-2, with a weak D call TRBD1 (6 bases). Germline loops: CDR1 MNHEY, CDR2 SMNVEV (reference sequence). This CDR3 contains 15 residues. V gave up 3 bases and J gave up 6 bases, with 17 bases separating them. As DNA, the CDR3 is TGTGCCAGCAGTTTTGACAGGAACGGTTGGGATGGCTACACCTTC. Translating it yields CASSFDRNGWDGYTF.

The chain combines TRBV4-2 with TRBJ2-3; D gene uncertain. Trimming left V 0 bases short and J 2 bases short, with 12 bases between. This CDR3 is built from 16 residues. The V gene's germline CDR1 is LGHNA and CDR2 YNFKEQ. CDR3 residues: CASSQDARTFTDTQYF. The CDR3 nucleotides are TGTGCCAGCAGCCAAGATGCTAGAACCTTCACAGATACGCAGTATTTT.

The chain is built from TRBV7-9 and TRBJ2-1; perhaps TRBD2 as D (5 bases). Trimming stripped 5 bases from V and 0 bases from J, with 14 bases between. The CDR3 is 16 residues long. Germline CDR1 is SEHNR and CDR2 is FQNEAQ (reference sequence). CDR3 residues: CASSPKSGSSYNEQFF. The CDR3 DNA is TGTGCCAGCAGCCCCAAGAGCGGTAGCTCCTACAATGAGCAGTTCTTC.

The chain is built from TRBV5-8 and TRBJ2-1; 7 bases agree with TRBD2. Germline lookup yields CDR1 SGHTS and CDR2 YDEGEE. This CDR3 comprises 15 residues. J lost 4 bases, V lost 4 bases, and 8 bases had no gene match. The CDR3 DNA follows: TGTGCCAGCAGCCTGGGGGGGGACTTTTACAATGAGCAGTTCTTC. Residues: CASSLGGDFYNEQFF.